This T cell receptor (beta chain) came from a study of blood T cell repertoires in COVID-19. The assay was immunoSEQ multiplex PCR, and TCRdb's table has in-frame clones only and misses some. The sample has about 210,000 clones, approximately 80% seen once; the top ten hold 10% to 15%. The source of this sequence is a human donor in a cohort sampled during active COVID-19. Material: peripheral blood.

CDR3 sequence: CASSSLSGTGTGELFF. The CDR3 nucleotides are TGTGCCAGCAGCTCCCTTTCCGGGACAGGGACCGGGGAGCTGTTTTTT. The chain is built from TRBV9 and TRBJ2-2, with 9 positions matching TRBD1. This CDR3 has 16 residues. Germline trimming cut 4 bases from V and 5 bases from J; bases unmatched to any gene: 9. The V gene's germline CDR1 is SGDLS and CDR2 YYNGEE.